One and the same sample provided the 5 T cell receptor beta chains below, sequenced in a study of cytomegalovirus exposure and HLA in healthy donors (dated by TCRdb to the late 2010s). Receptor amplification or capture employed the immunoSEQ multiplex PCR assay. For the multiplex PCR, a mixture combining 60 forward primers for TCR Vbeta segments and 13 reverse primers for TCR Jbeta segments was used. TCRdb limited this immuneACCESS table to in-frame rearrangements with V and J called. A share of clones is missing; checked studies link under half to unresolved V genes, and the rest is unexplained. The sample table contains around 140,000 clones; only one count was recorded for over 65% of them. 13% of the sample goes to the ten largest clones. Sequencing was done on a sample of PBMCs. These receptors were obtained from a man aged 35-49 years in good health and CMV-seropositive.

This chain connects TRBV19 to TRBJ1-3; D call uncertain. Germline CDR1 reads LNHDA; CDR2 reads SQIVND (reference sequence). Trimming took off 9 bases at V and 1 base at J, with 13 bases between the two ends. This CDR3 contains 14 residues. The chain's CDR3 is CASHSAGSGNTIYF. CDR3 DNA: TGTGCCAGCCACTCAGCGGGGTCTGGAAACACCATATATTTT. Supplemented by reference TRBV19 and TRBJ1-3, the full variable domain reads DGGITQSPKYLFRKEGQNVTLSCEQNLNHDAMYWYRQDPGQGLRLIYYSQIVNDFQKGDIAEGYSVSREKKESFPLTVTSAQKNPTAFYLCASHSAGSGNTIYFGEGSWLTVV.

The chain uses TRBV19 and TRBJ1-2, with 7 positions matching TRBD1. CDR3 size: 17 residues. The V gene's germline CDR1 is LNHDA and CDR2 SQIVND (reference sequence). The V and J ends lost 5 bases and 2 bases, in that order; junction bases with no gene match: 14. The CDR3 here is CASSPRGQPIDNYGYTF. In DNA, the CDR3 is TGTGCCAGTAGTCCGCGGGGACAGCCAATAGACAACTATGGCTACACCTTC.

This rearrangement joins TRBV6-1 to TRBJ2-7; maybe TRBD2 (5 bases). The CDR3 runs to 11 residues. V was cut by 11 bases and J by 6 bases, with 14 bases left in between. Per the germline V gene, CDR1 is MNHNS and CDR2 is SASEGT. In DNA, the CDR3 is TGTGCCCGGGATGGGCTCTGCGAGCAGTACTTC. Amino acid sequence: CARDGLCEQYF.

V gene TRBV5-4 combines with J gene TRBJ1-1, with D unclear. V lost 2 bases to trimming and J lost 5 bases, with 7 bases between them. Germline lookup yields CDR1 SGHNT and CDR2 YYREEE (reference sequence). This CDR3 is built from 12 residues. Written as DNA, the CDR3 is TGTGCCAGCAGCTTCGGAGAGACTGAAGCTTTCTTT. The encoded protein is CASSFGETEAFF.

In DNA form, the CDR3 reads TGTGCCAGTAGTCCCCGACTAGCGGGGTCCTACGAGCAGTACTTC. This encodes CASSPRLAGSYEQYF. The gene calls are TRBV19 and TRBJ2-7; 11 nucleotides align to TRBD2. The CDR3 consists of 15 residues. J was trimmed by 1 base and V by 5 bases; bases with no gene match: 4. Germline V gene lookup returns CDR1 LNHDA and CDR2 SQIVND (reference sequence).